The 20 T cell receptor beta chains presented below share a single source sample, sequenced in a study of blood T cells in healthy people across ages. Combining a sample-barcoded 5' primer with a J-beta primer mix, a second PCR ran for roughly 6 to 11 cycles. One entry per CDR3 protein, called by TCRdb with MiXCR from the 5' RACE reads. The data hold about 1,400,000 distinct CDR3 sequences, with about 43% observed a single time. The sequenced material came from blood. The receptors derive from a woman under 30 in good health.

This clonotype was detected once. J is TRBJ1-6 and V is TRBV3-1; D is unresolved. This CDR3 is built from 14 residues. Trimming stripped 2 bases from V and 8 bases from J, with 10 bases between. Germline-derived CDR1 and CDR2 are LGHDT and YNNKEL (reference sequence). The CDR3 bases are TGTGCCAGCAGCCAAACGGGTACTCATTCACCCCTCCACTTT. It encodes CASSQTGTHSPLHF.

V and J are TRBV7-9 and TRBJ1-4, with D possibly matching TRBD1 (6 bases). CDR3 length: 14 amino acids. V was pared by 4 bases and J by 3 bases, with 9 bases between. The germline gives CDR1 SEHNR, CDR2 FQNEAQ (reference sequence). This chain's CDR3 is CASSYRQANEKLFF. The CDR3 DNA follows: TGTGCCAGCAGCTATCGACAGGCTAATGAAAAACTGTTTTTT.

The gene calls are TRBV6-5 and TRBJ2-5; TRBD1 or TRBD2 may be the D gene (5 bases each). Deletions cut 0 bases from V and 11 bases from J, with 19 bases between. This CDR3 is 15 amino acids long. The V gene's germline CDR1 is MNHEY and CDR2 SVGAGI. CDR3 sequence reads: CASSYSTVGLGEQYF. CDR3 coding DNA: TGTGCCAGCAGTTACTCGACCGTTGGGTTGGGGGAGCAGTACTTC.

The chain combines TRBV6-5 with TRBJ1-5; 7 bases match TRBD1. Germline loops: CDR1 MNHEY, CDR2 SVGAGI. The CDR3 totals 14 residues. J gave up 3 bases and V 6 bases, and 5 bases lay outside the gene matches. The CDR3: CASSPGQYNQPQHF. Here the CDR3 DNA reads TGTGCCAGCAGCCCGGGACAGTACAATCAGCCCCAGCATTTT.

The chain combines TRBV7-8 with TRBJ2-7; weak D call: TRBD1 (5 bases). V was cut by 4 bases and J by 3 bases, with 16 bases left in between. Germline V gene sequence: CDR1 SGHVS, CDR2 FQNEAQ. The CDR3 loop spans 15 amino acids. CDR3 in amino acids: CASSSSTGHLYEQYF. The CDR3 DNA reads TGTGCCAGCAGCTCCTCGACCGGACACCTCTACGAGCAGTACTTC.

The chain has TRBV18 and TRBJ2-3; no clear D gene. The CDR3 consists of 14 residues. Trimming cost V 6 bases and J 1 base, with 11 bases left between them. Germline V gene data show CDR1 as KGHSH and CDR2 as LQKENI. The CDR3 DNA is TGTGCCAGCTCCCTAACCCTAGGCACAGATACGCAGTATTTT. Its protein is CASSLTLGTDTQYF.

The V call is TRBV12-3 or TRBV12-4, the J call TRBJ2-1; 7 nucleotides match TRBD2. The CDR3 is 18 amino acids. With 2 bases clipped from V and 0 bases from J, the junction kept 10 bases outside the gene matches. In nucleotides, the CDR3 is TGTGCCAGCAGTTTACCCCCGGGACTACCTAGCTCCTACAATGAGCAGTTCTTC. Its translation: CASSLPPGLPSSYNEQFF.

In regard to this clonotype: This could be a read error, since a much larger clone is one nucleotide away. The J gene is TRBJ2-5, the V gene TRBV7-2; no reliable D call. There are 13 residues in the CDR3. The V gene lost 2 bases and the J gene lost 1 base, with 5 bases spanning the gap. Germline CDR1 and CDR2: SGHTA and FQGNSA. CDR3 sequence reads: CASSLRIQETQYF. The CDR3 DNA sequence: TGTGCCAGCAGCTTAAGAATCCAAGAGACCCAGTACTTC.

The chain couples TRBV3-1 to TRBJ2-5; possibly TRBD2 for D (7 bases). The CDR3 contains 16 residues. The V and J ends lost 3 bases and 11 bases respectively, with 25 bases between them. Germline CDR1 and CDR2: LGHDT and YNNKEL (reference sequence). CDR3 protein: CASSHFGGFGLVLQYF. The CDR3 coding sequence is TGTGCCAGCAGCCACTTTGGGGGCTTCGGACTAGTTCTTCAGTACTTC.

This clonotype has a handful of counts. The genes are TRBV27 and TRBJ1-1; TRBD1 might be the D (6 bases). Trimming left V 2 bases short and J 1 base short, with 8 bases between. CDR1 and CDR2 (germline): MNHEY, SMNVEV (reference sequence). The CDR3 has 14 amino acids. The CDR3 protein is CASSLDRPNTEAFF. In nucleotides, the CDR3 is TGTGCCAGCAGTTTAGACAGGCCGAACACTGAAGCTTTCTTT.

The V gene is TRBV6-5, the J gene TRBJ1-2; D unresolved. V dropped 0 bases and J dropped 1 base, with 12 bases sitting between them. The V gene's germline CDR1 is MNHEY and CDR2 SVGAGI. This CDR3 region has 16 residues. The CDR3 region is CASSYSSAGRNYGYTF. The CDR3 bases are TGTGCCAGCAGTTACTCGTCTGCAGGCCGTAACTATGGCTACACCTTC.

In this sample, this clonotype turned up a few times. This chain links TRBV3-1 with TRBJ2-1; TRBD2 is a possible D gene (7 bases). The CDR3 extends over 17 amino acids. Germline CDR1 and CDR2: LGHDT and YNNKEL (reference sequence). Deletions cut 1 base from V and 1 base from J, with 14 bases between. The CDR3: CASSQAGAGASYNEQFF. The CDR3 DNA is TGTGCCAGCAGCCAAGCGGGCGCGGGGGCGTCCTACAATGAGCAGTTCTTC.

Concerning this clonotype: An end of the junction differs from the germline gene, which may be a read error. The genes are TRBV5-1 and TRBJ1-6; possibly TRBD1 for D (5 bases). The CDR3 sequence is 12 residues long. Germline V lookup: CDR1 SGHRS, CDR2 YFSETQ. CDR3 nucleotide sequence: TGCGCCAGCAGGTTGGGGGATTCACCCCTCCACTTT. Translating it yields CASRLGDSPLHF.

The CDR3 reads CASSLGDGGINEQFF. The CDR3 DNA is TGCGCCAGCAGCTTGGGGGACGGGGGGATCAATGAGCAGTTCTTC. The gene calls are TRBV5-1 and TRBJ2-1; 7 bases are a match to TRBD2. After removal of 0 bases from V and 6 bases from J, the junction contained 6 bases not matched to a gene. Looked up from germline, CDR1 is SGHRS and CDR2 is YFSETQ. The CDR3 is made up of 15 amino acids.

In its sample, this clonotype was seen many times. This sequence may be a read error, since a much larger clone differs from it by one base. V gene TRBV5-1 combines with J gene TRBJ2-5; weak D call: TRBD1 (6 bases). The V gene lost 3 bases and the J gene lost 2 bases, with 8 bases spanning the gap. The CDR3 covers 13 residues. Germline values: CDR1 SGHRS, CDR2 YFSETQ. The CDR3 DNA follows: TGCGCCAGCAGCTGGGACACTCAAGAGACCCAGTACTTC. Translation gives CASSWDTQETQYF.

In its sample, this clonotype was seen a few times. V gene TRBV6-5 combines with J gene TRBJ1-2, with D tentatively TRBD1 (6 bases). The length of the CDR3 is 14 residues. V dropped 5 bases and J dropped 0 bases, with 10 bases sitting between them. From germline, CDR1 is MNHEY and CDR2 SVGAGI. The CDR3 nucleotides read TGTGCCAGCAGTCGGGACACCTCTAACTATGGCTACACCTTC. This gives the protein CASSRDTSNYGYTF.

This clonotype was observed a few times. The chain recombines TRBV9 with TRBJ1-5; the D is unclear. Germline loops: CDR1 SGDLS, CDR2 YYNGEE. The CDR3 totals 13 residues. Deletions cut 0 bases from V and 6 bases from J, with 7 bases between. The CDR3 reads CASSVGVSQPQHF. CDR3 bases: TGTGCCAGCAGCGTAGGGGTTTCTCAGCCCCAGCATTTT. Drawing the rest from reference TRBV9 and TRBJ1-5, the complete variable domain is DSGVTQTPKHLITATGQRVTLRCSPRSGDLSVYWYQQSLDQGLQFLIQYYNGEERAKGNILERFSAQQFPDLHSELNLSSLELGDSALYFCASSVGVSQPQHFGDGTRLSIL.

The CDR3 here is CASSPSTGTETQYF. CDR3 nucleotides: TGTGCCAGCAGCCCCTCGACAGGGACAGAGACCCAGTACTTC. The chain couples TRBV9 to TRBJ2-5; TRBD1 agrees at 7 bases. The CDR3 covers 14 residues. V shed 4 bases and J 4 bases; nucleotides not matched to a gene: 7. Germline V lookup: CDR1 SGDLS, CDR2 YYNGEE.

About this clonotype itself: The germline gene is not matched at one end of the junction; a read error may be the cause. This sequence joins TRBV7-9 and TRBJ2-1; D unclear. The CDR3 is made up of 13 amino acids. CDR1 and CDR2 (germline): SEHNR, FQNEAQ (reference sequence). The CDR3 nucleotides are TGTGCCAACAGCTTATCTCCCTACAATGAGCAGTTCTTC. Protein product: CANSLSPYNEQFF.

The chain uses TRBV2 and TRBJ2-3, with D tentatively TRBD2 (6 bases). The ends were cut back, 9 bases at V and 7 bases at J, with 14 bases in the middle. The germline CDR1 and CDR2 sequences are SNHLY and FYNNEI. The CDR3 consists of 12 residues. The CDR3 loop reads CASVGSGNTQYF. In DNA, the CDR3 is TGTGCCAGTGTGGGTAGCGGTAATACGCAGTATTTT.